The 13 T cell receptor beta chains reported below all come from one sample, sequenced in a study of cytomegalovirus exposure and HLA in healthy donors. The PCR used 60 Vbeta and 13 Jbeta primers. The method was immunoSEQ multiplex PCR; TCRdb's version includes in-frame clones alone and lacks a portion of them. The sample has some 120,000 clones, approximately 75% seen once. Sequencing was carried out using PBMCs. These receptors were taken from a woman between 45 and 65 years old in good health and CMV-seronegative.

The chain couples TRBV6-5 to TRBJ2-1; D unresolved. This CDR3 contains 12 residues. Germline V gene lookup returns CDR1 MNHEY and CDR2 SVGAGI. Trimming removed 6 bases from V and 4 bases from J, with 7 bases in between. The CDR3 sequence is CASSDSYNEQFF. CDR3 coding DNA: TGTGCCAGCAGCGACTCTTACAATGAGCAGTTCTTC.

The DNA of the CDR3 is TGTGCCAGCAGCCAAGCCCCCTCGGTGGAGACCCAGTACTTC. The encoded protein is CASSQAPSVETQYF. The chain is built from TRBV7-2 and TRBJ2-5; no clear D gene. Germline V gene sequence: CDR1 SGHTA, CDR2 FQGNSA. Trimming shortened V by 5 bases and J by 5 bases, and 15 bases separated the two germline ends. CDR3 length equals 14 residues.

J is TRBJ2-1 and V is TRBV28; D might be TRBD1 (5 bases). CDR1 and CDR2 (germline): MDHEN, SYDVKM. V lost 11 bases and J lost 8, with 25 bases in between. The CDR3 runs 15 residues. For the CDR3, the DNA is TGTGCCGTCCAAGGGGCCAGCGTCAAAGGCGATGAGCAGTTCTTC. This sequence encodes CAVQGASVKGDEQFF.

This clone was seen a handful of times. The J gene is TRBJ2-5, the V gene TRBV19, with D possibly matching TRBD2 (7 bases). CDR1 is LNHDA and CDR2 is SQIVND in the germline V gene (reference sequence). The CDR3 length is 14 residues. Between the trimmed V and J ends, which lost 1 base and 4 bases, there was a span of 10 bases. The CDR3 sequence is CASSIAGGPETQYF. For the CDR3, the DNA is TGTGCCAGTAGTATAGCCGGGGGGCCAGAGACCCAGTACTTC. The full variable domain, rest sourced from reference TRBV19 and TRBJ2-5, is DGGITQSPKYLFRKEGQNVTLSCEQNLNHDAMYWYRQDPGQGLRLIYYSQIVNDFQKGDIAEGYSVSREKKESFPLTVTSAQKNPTAFYLCASSIAGGPETQYFGPGTRLLVL.

V is TRBV2 and J is TRBJ2-3; 9 nucleotides agree with TRBD2. Germline V lookup: CDR1 SNHLY, CDR2 FYNNEI. CDR3 length equals 14 residues. Losses at the gene ends were 7 bases for V and 3 bases for J; bases not matched to a gene: 5. In DNA, the CDR3 is TGTGCCAGCAAGGGACTAGCAGGTACAGATACGCAGTATTTT. Protein product: CASKGLAGTDTQYF.

Regarding this clone: Its ends do not fully match the called genes, so a read error is possible. The chain links TRBV7-9 to TRBJ2-5, with D hard to call. Germline V gene lookup returns CDR1 SEHNR and CDR2 FQNEAQ (reference sequence). The CDR3 totals 13 residues. The CDR3 sequence is CSSSLAERETQYF. CDR3 nucleotides: TGTTCCAGCAGCTTAGCTGAACGGGAGACCCAGTACTTC. The full variable domain, completed using reference TRBV7-9 and TRBJ2-5, is DTGVSQNPRHKITKRGQNVTFRCDPISEHNRLYWYRQTLGQGPEFLTYFQNEAQLEKSRLLSDRFSAERPKGSFSTLEIQRTEQGDSAMYLCSSSLAERETQYFGPGTRLLVL.

The V call is TRBV19, the J call TRBJ1-4; 10 nucleotides align to TRBD1. V gave up 10 bases and J gave up 8 bases; unmatched junction bases: 13. From germline, CDR1 is LNHDA and CDR2 SQIVND (reference sequence). The CDR3 consists of 15 residues. The CDR3 here is CATHTRDRGNEKLFF. For the CDR3, the DNA is TGTGCCACCCATACCCGGGACAGGGGAAACGAAAAACTGTTTTTT.

The sample holds a few counts of this clone. The V and J genes are TRBV5-1 and TRBJ2-7; 9 nucleotides line up with TRBD2. This CDR3 is 14 amino acids long. Losses at the gene ends were 4 bases for V and 0 bases for J; bases not matched to a gene: 2. From germline, CDR1 is SGHRS and CDR2 YFSETQ. The CDR3 bases are TGCGCCAGCAGCCAACTAGCGGGCTCCTACGAGCAGTACTTC. Translation gives CASSQLAGSYEQYF.

This clone was detected a few times. The chain combines TRBV4-3 with TRBJ2-1; 8 nucleotides line up with TRBD2. The CDR3 totals 17 residues. Germline lookup yields CDR1 LGHNA and CDR2 YSLEER. V lost 1 base to trimming and J lost 0 bases; unmatched junction nucleotides: 5. The CDR3 spells CASSQVLTSVSYNEQFF. In DNA, the CDR3 is TGCGCCAGCAGCCAAGTCCTGACTAGCGTCTCCTACAATGAGCAGTTCTTC.

On this clone: At one end, the junction sequence differs from germline, possibly due to a read error. The chain combines TRBV7-3 with TRBJ2-7, with 8 bases fitting TRBD2. The CDR3 covers 15 residues. Germline-derived CDR1 and CDR2 are SGHTA and FQGTGA. Here the CDR3 reads CSSSSPRAGDYEQYF. The CDR3 region has the DNA TGTTCCAGCAGCTCCCCCCGAGCGGGAGATTACGAGCAGTACTTC.

V is TRBV28 and J is TRBJ1-1; 8 bases agree with TRBD1. Germline V lookup: CDR1 MDHEN, CDR2 SYDVKM. Losses at the gene ends were 8 bases for V and 5 bases for J; bases not matched to a gene: 13. The CDR3 runs to 15 residues. CDR3 DNA sequence: TGTGCCAGCCAGCTCCTTCAGGGGGCAAGTACTGAAGCTTTCTTT. Translating it yields CASQLLQGASTEAFF.

In this sample, this clone turned up once. This chain connects TRBV4-3 to TRBJ2-2; TRBD2 matches 7 bases. Looked up from germline, CDR1 is LGHNA and CDR2 is YSLEER. This CDR3 region has 17 residues. The V gene end was trimmed by 2 bases and the J gene end by 2 bases; junction bases not matched to a gene: 8. CDR3 sequence: CASSQSGTGLNTGELFF. CDR3 sequence (DNA): TGCGCCAGCAGCCAAAGCGGGACGGGATTAAACACCGGGGAGCTGTTTTTT.

Comments on this clone: One end of the junction varies from germline; a read error may be responsible. The same CDR3 can be traced to other DNA sequences in this sample. The chain uses TRBV7-9 and TRBJ1-2, with 8 bases that match TRBD1. This CDR3 contains 12 residues. CDR1 is SEHNR, CDR2 FQNEAQ, per germline (reference sequence). CDR3 protein: CSSSRQGWGYTF. The CDR3 region has the DNA TGTTCCAGCAGCCGACAGGGGTGGGGCTACACCTTC. The full variable domain, completed using reference TRBV7-9 and TRBJ1-2, is DTGVSQNPRHKITKRGQNVTFRCDPISEHNRLYWYRQTLGQGPEFLTYFQNEAQLEKSRLLSDRFSAERPKGSFSTLEIQRTEQGDSAMYLCSSSRQGWGYTFGSGTRLTVV.